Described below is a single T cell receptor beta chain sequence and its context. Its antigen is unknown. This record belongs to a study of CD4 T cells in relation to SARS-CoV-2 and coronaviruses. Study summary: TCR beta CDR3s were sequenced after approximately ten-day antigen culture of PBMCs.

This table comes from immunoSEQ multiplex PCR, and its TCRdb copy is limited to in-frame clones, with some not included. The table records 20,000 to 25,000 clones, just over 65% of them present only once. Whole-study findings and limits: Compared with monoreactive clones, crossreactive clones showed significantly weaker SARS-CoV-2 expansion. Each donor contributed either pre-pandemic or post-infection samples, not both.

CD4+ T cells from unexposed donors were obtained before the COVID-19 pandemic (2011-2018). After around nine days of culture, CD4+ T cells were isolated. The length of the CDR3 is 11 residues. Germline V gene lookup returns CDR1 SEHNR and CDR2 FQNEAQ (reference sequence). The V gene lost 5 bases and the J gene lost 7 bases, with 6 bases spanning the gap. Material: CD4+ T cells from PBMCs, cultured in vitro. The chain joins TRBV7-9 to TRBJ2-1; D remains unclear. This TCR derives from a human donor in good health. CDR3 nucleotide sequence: TGTGCCAGCAGCCTTAATAATGAGCAGTTCTTC. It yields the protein CASSLNNEQFF.